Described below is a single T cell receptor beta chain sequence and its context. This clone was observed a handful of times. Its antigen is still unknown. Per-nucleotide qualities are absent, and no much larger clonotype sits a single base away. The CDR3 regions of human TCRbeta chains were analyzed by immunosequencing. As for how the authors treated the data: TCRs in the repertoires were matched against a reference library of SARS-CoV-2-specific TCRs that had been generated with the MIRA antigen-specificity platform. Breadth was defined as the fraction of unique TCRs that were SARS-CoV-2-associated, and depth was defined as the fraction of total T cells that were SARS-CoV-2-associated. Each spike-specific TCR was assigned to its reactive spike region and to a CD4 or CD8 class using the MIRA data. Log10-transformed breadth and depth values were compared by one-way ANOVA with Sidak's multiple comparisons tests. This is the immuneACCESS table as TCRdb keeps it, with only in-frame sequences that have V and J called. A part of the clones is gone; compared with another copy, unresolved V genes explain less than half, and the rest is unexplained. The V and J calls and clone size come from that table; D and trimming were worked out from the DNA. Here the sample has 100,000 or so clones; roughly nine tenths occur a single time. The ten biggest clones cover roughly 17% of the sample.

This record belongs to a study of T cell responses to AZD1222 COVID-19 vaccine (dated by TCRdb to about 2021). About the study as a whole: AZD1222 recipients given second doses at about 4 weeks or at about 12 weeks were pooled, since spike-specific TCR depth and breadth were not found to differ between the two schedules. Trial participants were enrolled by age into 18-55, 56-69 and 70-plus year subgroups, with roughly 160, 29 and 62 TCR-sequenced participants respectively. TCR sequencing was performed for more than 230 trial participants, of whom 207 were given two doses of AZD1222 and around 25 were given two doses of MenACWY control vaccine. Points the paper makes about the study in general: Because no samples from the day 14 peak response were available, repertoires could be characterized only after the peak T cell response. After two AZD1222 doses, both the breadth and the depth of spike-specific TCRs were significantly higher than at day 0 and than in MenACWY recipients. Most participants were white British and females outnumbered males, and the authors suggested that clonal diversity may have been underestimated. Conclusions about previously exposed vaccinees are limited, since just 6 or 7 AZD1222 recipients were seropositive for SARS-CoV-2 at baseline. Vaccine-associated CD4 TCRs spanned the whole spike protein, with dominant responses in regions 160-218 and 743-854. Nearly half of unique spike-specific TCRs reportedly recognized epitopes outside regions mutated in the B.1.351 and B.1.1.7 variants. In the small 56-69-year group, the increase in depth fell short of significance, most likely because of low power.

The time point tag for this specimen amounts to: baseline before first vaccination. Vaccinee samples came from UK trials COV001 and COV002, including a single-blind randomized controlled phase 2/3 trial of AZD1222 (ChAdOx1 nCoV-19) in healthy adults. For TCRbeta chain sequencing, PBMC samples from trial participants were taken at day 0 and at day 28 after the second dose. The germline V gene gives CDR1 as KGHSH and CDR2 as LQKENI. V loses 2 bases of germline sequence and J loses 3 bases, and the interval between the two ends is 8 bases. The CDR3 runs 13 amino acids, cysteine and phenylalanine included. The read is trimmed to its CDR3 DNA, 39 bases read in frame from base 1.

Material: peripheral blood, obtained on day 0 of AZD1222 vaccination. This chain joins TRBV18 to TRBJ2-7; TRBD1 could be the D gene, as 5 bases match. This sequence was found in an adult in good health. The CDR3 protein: CASSPDSLYEQYF. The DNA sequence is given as TGTGCCAGCTCACCAGACAGTCTCTACGAGCAGTACTTC.